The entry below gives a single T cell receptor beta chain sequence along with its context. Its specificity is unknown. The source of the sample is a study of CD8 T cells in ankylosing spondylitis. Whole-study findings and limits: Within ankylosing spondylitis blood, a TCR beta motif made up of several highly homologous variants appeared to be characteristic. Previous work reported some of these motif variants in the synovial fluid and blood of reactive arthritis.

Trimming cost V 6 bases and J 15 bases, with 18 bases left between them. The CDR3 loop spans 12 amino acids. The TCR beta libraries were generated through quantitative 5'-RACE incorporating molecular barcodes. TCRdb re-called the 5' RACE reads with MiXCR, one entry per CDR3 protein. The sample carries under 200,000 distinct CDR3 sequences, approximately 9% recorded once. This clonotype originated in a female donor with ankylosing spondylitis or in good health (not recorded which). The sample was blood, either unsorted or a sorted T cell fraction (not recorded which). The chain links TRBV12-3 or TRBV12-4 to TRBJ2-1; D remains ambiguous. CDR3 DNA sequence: TGTGCCAGCAGCCCCCCGGGTCAGAAGGCGTTCTTC. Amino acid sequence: CASSPPGQKAFF.